A selection of T cell receptor beta chains follows, all from one sample in a study of CD8+CD57+ T cells in acquired aplastic anemia. From the reads, TCRdb called clonotypes with MiXCR, one entry per CDR3 protein. The table includes roughly 240,000 distinct CDR3 sequences, approximately 45% detected once. The specimen was sorted CD4+, CD8+, or CD8+CD57+ T cells (not recorded which) from PBMCs. Source of these receptors: a human donor with aplastic anemia. CDR3s include the opening cysteine and the closing phenylalanine or tryptophan. A D gene is named only where the DNA matches it firmly. For some rows the clone size is stated as once, few or many, or as a class when expanded; others skip it.

cdr3_nt,cdr3_aa,clone_size,d_call,j_call,v_call,cdr3_length
TGTGCCATCACCCCCCATCGGGTGGATAGCGGGAGCTACTACGAGCAGTACTTC,CAITPHRVDSGSYYEQYF,few,TRBD2,TRBJ2-7,TRBV10-3,18
TGCAGTGCTAGGGGCGTAGTGGGGGAGGATACGCAGTGCTTT,CSARGVVGEDTQCF,.,.,TRBJ2-3,TRBV20-1,14
TGTGCCAGCAGCTTAGCTAGCGGGAGGGGATACGAGCAGTACTTC,CASSLASGRGYEQYF,many,TRBD2,TRBJ2-7,TRBV11-3,15
TGTGCCAGCAGTTCCCGGGGTTTAGGGGCCAACGTCCTGACTTTC,CASSSRGLGANVLTF,few,.,TRBJ2-6,TRBV9,15
TGTGCCAGCAGTTCGGGACAGCGGGTCTCCTACGAGCAGTACTTC,CASSSGQRVSYEQYF,.,.,TRBJ2-7,TRBV10-3,15
TGTGCCAGCAGCCACATACTAGCGGGCGGATACGAGCAGTACTTC,CASSHILAGGYEQYF,many,TRBD2,TRBJ2-7,TRBV14,15
TGTGCCAGCAGCTTAGAGGGACTAGCGGGATTGGTAGCTTCCAATGAGCAGTTCTTC,CASSLEGLAGLVASNEQFF,many,TRBD2,TRBJ2-1,TRBV7-9,19
TGTGCCAGCAGCCTCACAGGGGGCACCTACAATGAGCAGTTCTTC,CASSLTGGTYNEQFF,few,TRBD1,TRBJ2-1,TRBV28,15
TGTGCCAGCAGTTTAGACACAGGGGACGAGCAGTACTTC,CASSLDTGDEQYF,many,TRBD1,TRBJ2-7,TRBV27,13
TGTGCCAGCAGCGTAGGAGGGACACCTAGAGACGAGCAGTACTTC,CASSVGGTPRDEQYF,few,.,TRBJ2-7,TRBV9,15
TGCAGTGCTAGAGAAGACAGGGGTAACCAGCCCCAGCATTTT,CSAREDRGNQPQHF,.,TRBD1,TRBJ1-5,TRBV20-1,14
TGTGCCAGCACCAAGACAGCCCAAGAGACCCAGTACTTC,CASTKTAQETQYF,.,.,TRBJ2-5,TRBV7-9,13
TGTGCCAGCTCATTCGGCGGGGCAGGAGACTATCAGCCCCAGCATTTT,CASSFGGAGDYQPQHF,.,.,TRBJ1-5,TRBV28,16
TGCGCCAGCAGCCAAGTTATGTGGGAGACCCAGTACTTC,CASSQVMWETQYF,many,.,TRBJ2-5,TRBV4-1,13
TGTGCCAGCAGTGGAATACGGGACAGGGGATCACCCCTCCACTTT,CASSGIRDRGSPLHF,.,TRBD1,TRBJ1-6,TRBV2,15